This record looks at one TCR beta chain sequence and its context. Its antigen is still unknown. These data are taken from a study of regulatory T cells in long-lasting Graves disease. Findings of the study overall: Persistent Graves' patients showed reduced TCR diversity versus newly diagnosed patients.

Trimming stripped 4 bases from V and 0 bases from J, with 15 bases between. This CDR3 spans 15 amino acids. The germline CDR1 and CDR2 sequences are SQVTM and ANQGSEA. Sample time point: persistent/refractory GD, antithyroid drugs over 5 years with positive TRAb. RNA extracted from PBMCs served as the sequencing template. Both iRepertoire HTBI primers and Arm-PCR of CDR3 regions were used to build the TCR beta libraries. In the authors' workflow: The samples yielded 50 to 80 TRBV and more than twelve TRBJ segments. TCRdb fed the multiplex PCR reads into MiXCR, producing one record per CDR3 protein. The V and J calls follow TCRdb's processing rather than the paper's. This repertoire shows approximately 400,000 distinct CDR3 sequences, around a quarter found once; its top ten account for roughly a quarter.

This specimen was peripheral blood mononuclear cells (PBMCs), taken when the disease was refractory, from a patient treated with antithyroid drugs. The chain joins TRBV29-1 to TRBJ1-2; TRBD1 is a possible D gene (5 bases). This receptor was identified in a female donor with Graves disease. CDR3 sequence reads: CSVGKISGSNYGYTF. The CDR3 nucleotides read TGCAGCGTTGGCAAGATTTCAGGGTCTAACTATGGCTACACCTTC.